These T cell receptor beta chains were read from a single sample in a study of esophageal squamous cell carcinoma under preoperative chemotherapy. Each CDR3 protein gets one entry after TCRdb re-called the PCR reads with MiXCR. The data show 15,000 to 20,000 distinct CDR3 sequences, about half seen once. This sample was obtained from a patient given preoperative chemotherapy. All receptors come from a human donor with esophageal squamous cell carcinoma. The donor label of this sample is uncertain. Both conserved end residues are part of each CDR3. A D gene is named only where the DNA matches it firmly. A clone size is listed for some rows: how often the clone was seen (once, few, many), or a class if it is expanded.

V	D	J	size	CDR3	DNA
TRBV5-1	TRBD1	TRBJ2-7	NA	CASSRGQGGYEQYF	TGCGCCAGCAGCAGGGGACAGGGAGGATACGAGCAGTACTTC
TRBV11-3	TRBD2	TRBJ2-1	medium-sized	CASSLAGGFEQFF	TGTGCCAGCAGCTTAGCGGGGGGATTTGAGCAGTTCTTC
TRBV12-3/TRBV12-4	TRBD1	TRBJ2-3	NA	CASSRTGGRTDTQYF	TGTGCCAGCAGTAGAACAGGGGGCAGAACAGATACGCAGTATTTT
TRBV27	TRBD1	TRBJ2-7	few	CASSVSGQRWGYEQYF	TGTGCCAGCAGTGTCTCGGGACAGCGGTGGGGCTACGAGCAGTACTTC
TRBV7-2	TRBD2	TRBJ2-4	NA	CASSSGGLAKNIQYF	TGTGCCAGCAGCTCGGGAGGCCTCGCCAAAAACATTCAGTACTTC
TRBV10-3	TRBD1	TRBJ2-7	NA	CAISDSSGGQGAPSSYEQYF	TGTGCCATCAGTGACAGTTCAGGAGGACAGGGGGCACCTAGCTCCTACGAGCAGTACTTC
TRBV7-8	NA	TRBJ2-1	few	CASSLVWDPYNEQFF	TGTGCCAGCAGCTTAGTGTGGGATCCCTACAATGAGCAGTTCTTC
TRBV27	NA	TRBJ2-7	NA	CASSFRGVGATNTQYF	TGTGCCAGCAGTTTCAGGGGAGTGGGGGCGACAAACACGCAGTACTTC
TRBV6-1	NA	TRBJ2-7	once	CASTPPGAGFHEQYF	TGTGCCAGCACCCCACCGGGCGCAGGGTTCCACGAGCAGTACTTC
TRBV6-1	TRBD1	TRBJ2-7	NA	CASSAAQGVYEQYF	TGTGCCAGCAGTGCAGCCCAGGGGGTCTACGAGCAGTACTTC
TRBV11-2	NA	TRBJ2-7	many	CASSFSLAYEQYF	TGTGCCAGCAGCTTTAGTCTAGCTTACGAGCAGTACTTC
TRBV7-3	NA	TRBJ2-3	NA	CASRGERAKDTQYF	TGTGCCAGCAGGGGGGAGAGGGCCAAAGATACGCAGTATTTT
TRBV7-2	NA	TRBJ2-1	few	CASSLIGGRYNEQFF	TGTGCCAGCAGCTTAATAGGAGGGAGATACAATGAGCAGTTCTTC
TRBV6-4	NA	TRBJ2-1	NA	CASSSSSYNEQFF	TGTGCCAGCAGTTCTAGCTCCTACAATGAGCAGTTCTTC
TRBV19	NA	TRBJ2-7	NA	CASSRRGFDYEQYF	TGTGCCAGTAGTCGTCGGGGCTTTGATTACGAGCAGTACTTC
TRBV7-2	TRBD1	TRBJ2-4	few	CASSPQTGGGTKNIQYF	TGTGCCAGCAGCCCCCAGACAGGGGGCGGAACCAAAAACATTCAGTACTTC